This entry features one T cell receptor beta chain sequence. What this receptor recognizes is not known. Base qualities are not at hand, and no much larger clone is one base apart. The entry originates in a study of T cell responses to AZD1222 COVID-19 vaccine (TCRdb year 2021). At the level of the whole study: TCR sequencing was performed for 230 to 250 trial participants, of whom 207 were given two doses of AZD1222 and approximately 26 were given two doses of MenACWY control vaccine. Trial participants were enrolled by age into 18-55, 56-69 and 70-plus year subgroups, with approximately 150, 28 and 58 TCR-sequenced participants respectively.

The CDR3 regions of human TCRbeta chains were subjected to immunosequencing. Turning to the authors' computational methods: TCRs in the repertoires were matched against a reference library of SARS-CoV-2-specific TCRs that had been generated with the MIRA antigen-specificity platform. Breadth was defined as the fraction of unique TCRs that were SARS-CoV-2-associated. Depth was defined as the fraction of total T cells that were SARS-CoV-2-associated. Using the MIRA data, every spike-specific TCR was mapped to the spike region that the TCR reacted to and assigned to either a CD4 or a CD8 class. Log10-transformed breadth and depth values were compared by one-way ANOVA with Sidak's multiple comparisons tests. TCRdb obtained this table from immuneACCESS and retained in-frame rearrangements with V and J assigned. These tables miss some clones; where compared with another copy, unresolved V genes account for less than half of the shortfall, and the remainder is unexplained. V and J calls and clone size are copied from that table; D and trimming were computed from the DNA. A total of some 60,000 clones appear in this sample, approximately 92% of them only once. The ten largest clones take up 6% to 7.5% of the sample.

Paper-wide results and their limitations: Vaccine-associated CD4 TCRs spanned the whole spike protein, with dominant responses in regions 160-218 and 743-854. Most participants were white British and females outnumbered males, and the authors suggested that clonal diversity may have been underestimated. The 56-69-year group was small, and its depth increase did not reach significance, likely because of low power. No day 14 peak-response samples were available, so repertoires were characterized only after the peak T cell response. A significant rise in spike-specific TCR breadth and depth was observed after two AZD1222 doses relative to day 0 and relative to MenACWY recipients. Reportedly, close to half of the unique spike-specific TCRs recognized epitopes lying outside the regions that are mutated in the B.1.351 and B.1.1.7 variants. Conclusions about previously exposed vaccinees are limited, since just five to seven AZD1222 recipients were seropositive for SARS-CoV-2 at baseline.

The sample's time point label is to be understood as: about 28 days (+/-7) after the second vaccine dose. AZD1222 recipients whose second dose came at about 4 weeks and those whose second dose came at about 12 weeks were combined into one group, since spike-specific TCR depth and breadth did not differ between the two schedules. The vaccinee samples were drawn from two UK trials, COV001 and COV002, one of which was a single-blind randomized controlled phase 2/3 trial testing AZD1222 (ChAdOx1 nCoV-19) in healthy adults. For TCRbeta chain sequencing, PBMC samples from trial participants were taken at day 0 and at day 28 after the second dose. This specimen was peripheral blood, taken 28 days after the second AZD1222 dose. This TCR derives from an adult who received the AZD1222 COVID-19 vaccine.

The CDR3 region reads CAISDPGGANYGYTF. The DNA is TGTGCCATCAGTGATCCCGGGGGAGCGAACTATGGCTACACCTTC. Rearrangement joined TRBV10-3 to TRBJ1-2; possibly the D gene is TRBD1, per 5 matching bases. For CDR1 and CDR2, the germline V gene lists ENHRY and SYGVKD. A distance of 13 bases separates the germline ends of V and J, which lose 3 bases and 2 bases respectively. The CDR3 covers 15 residues, taking in both the cysteine and the phenylalanine. Only the CDR3 DNA is retained, 45 bases long and in frame from the first base.